These 21 T cell receptor beta chains originate from one sample sequenced in a study of blood T cells in healthy people across ages. Primed by a sample-barcoded 5' primer and a J-beta primer mix, a second PCR proceeded for about 6 to 11 cycles. TCRdb analysed the 5' RACE reads with MiXCR anew, one entry per CDR3 protein. The sample includes approximately 2,000,000 distinct CDR3 sequences, about 39% of them seen just once. Sequenced input: blood. The receptors were gathered from a human donor in good health.

V usage is TRBV7-9 and J usage is TRBJ1-2, with a weak D call TRBD1 (5 bases). The V end was cut by 6 bases, the J end by 7 bases, with 12 bases between. Germline CDR1 and CDR2: SEHNR and FQNEAQ (reference sequence). There are 12 residues in the CDR3. The CDR3 spells CASSYVGGGYTF. As DNA, the CDR3 is TGTGCCAGCAGTTACGTGGGGGGTGGCTACACCTTC.

This clonotype was counted between two and nine times. The rearrangement links TRBV7-2 to TRBJ2-1; 8 positions match TRBD1. The germline V gene has CDR1 SGHTA and CDR2 FQGNSA. The CDR3 has 17 residues. V lost 2 bases and J lost 6; bases outside the gene matches: 12. Here the CDR3 DNA reads TGTGCCAGCAGCTTACAGTTCCCCGGACAGGGTTTCAATGAGCAGTTCTTC. Translation gives CASSLQFPGQGFNEQFF. The full variable domain, rest sourced from reference TRBV7-2 and TRBJ2-1, is GAGVSQSPSNKVTEKGKDVELRCDPISGHTALYWYRQSLGQGLEFLIYFQGNSAPDKSGLPSDRFSAERTGGSVSTLTIQRTQQEDSAVYLCASSLQFPGQGFNEQFFGPGTRLTVL.

This clonotype was seen many times. The chain recombines TRBV28 with TRBJ2-5; TRBD2 matches at 7 bases. The CDR3 sequence is 15 residues long. With V trimmed by 5 bases and J by 5 bases, 11 bases remained unmatched. Germline V gives CDR1 MDHEN, CDR2 SYDVKM. CDR3 sequence: CASSPRGVLMETQYF. The CDR3 nucleotides are TGTGCCAGCAGTCCCCGGGGGGTATTAATGGAGACCCAGTACTTC.

The chain employs TRBV27 and TRBJ2-3, with no clear D. CDR1 MNHEY and CDR2 SMNVEV come from the germline V gene (reference sequence). V was shortened by 5 bases and J by 3 bases, with 18 bases between the two germline ends. The CDR3 is 16 amino acids. The CDR3 protein is CASSPLPYGWTDTQYF. The CDR3 region has the DNA TGTGCCAGCAGTCCTCTACCCTACGGCTGGACAGATACGCAGTATTTT.

This chain links TRBV4-3 with TRBJ1-2, with D unresolved. The V end was cut by 0 bases, the J end by 4 bases, with 15 bases between. Germline CDR1 and CDR2: LGHNA and YSLEER. There are 16 residues in the CDR3. CDR3 in amino acids: CASSQDLGPASYGYTF. The CDR3 DNA sequence: TGCGCCAGCAGCCAAGATTTAGGACCGGCTAGCTATGGCTACACCTTC.

There are a few counts of this clonotype. The chain is built from TRBV7-6 and TRBJ1-1, with D possibly matching TRBD1 (5 bases). V was cut by 4 bases and J by 1 base, with 13 bases left in between. CDR1 is SGHVS and CDR2 is FNYEAQ in the germline V gene. The CDR3 has 15 residues. The CDR3 loop reads CASSSTPGRNTEAFF. The CDR3 DNA is TGTGCCAGCAGCTCCACCCCGGGGCGGAACACTGAAGCTTTCTTT.

This clonotype showed up many times. The chain links TRBV24-1 to TRBJ2-1, with 11 positions matching TRBD2. The germline V gene has CDR1 KGHDR and CDR2 SFDVKD. This CDR3 has 15 amino acids. V lost 5 bases and J lost 9; bases outside the gene matches: 8. The CDR3 loop reads CATSGVAGGIGEQFF. The CDR3 region has the DNA TGTGCCACCAGTGGAGTAGCGGGGGGGATCGGTGAGCAGTTCTTC.

V gene TRBV7-9 combines with J gene TRBJ1-5, with 8 bases lining up with TRBD1. With V trimmed by 5 bases and J by 9 bases, 15 bases remained unmatched. The CDR3 consists of 16 residues. CDR1 and CDR2 (germline): SEHNR, FQNEAQ (reference sequence). The CDR3 here is CASSPAGGQGGRPQHF. In DNA, the CDR3 is TGTGCCAGCAGCCCAGCCGGTGGACAGGGAGGCCGGCCCCAGCATTTT. Full variable domain (missing parts from reference TRBV7-9 and TRBJ1-5): DTGVSQNPRHKITKRGQNVTFRCDPISEHNRLYWYRQTLGQGPEFLTYFQNEAQLEKSRLLSDRFSAERPKGSFSTLEIQRTEQGDSAMYLCASSPAGGQGGRPQHFGDGTRLSIL.

A few counts support this clonotype. The chain combines TRBV12-3 or TRBV12-4 with TRBJ1-1; D might be TRBD1 (6 bases). The CDR3 contains 12 residues. V was cut by 5 bases and J by 13 bases, with 17 bases left in between. This CDR3 is CASSPGVGAGFF. CDR3 bases: TGTGCCAGCAGTCCTGGGGTGGGGGCGGGTTTCTTT.

J is TRBJ2-5 and V is TRBV7-9, with 7 bases matching TRBD2. CDR3 length equals 17 residues. The V gene's germline CDR1 is SEHNR and CDR2 FQNEAQ (reference sequence). J gave up 1 base and V 4 bases, and 12 bases lay outside the gene matches. The CDR3: CASSWSGGGAFQETQYF. The CDR3 DNA follows: TGTGCCAGCAGCTGGTCGGGCGGGGGAGCCTTCCAAGAGACCCAGTACTTC.

This clonotype was recorded at least ten times. This chain joins TRBV20-1 and TRBJ2-7; a possible D gene is TRBD2 (7 bases). Deletions cut 5 bases from V and 4 bases from J, with 18 bases between. This CDR3 comprises 14 residues. The germline V gene encodes CDR1 DFQATT and CDR2 SNEGSKA (reference sequence). This CDR3 is CSAPLGGAAYEQYF. CDR3 sequence (DNA): TGCAGTGCTCCCTTGGGGGGGGCGGCTTACGAGCAGTACTTC.

This chain uses TRBV6-2 or TRBV6-3 with TRBJ2-5; no definite D call. With 3 bases removed from V and 2 bases from J, the gap between germline ends came to 16 bases. Germline V gene lookup returns CDR1 MNHEY and CDR2 SVGEGT. The CDR3 has 16 amino acids. This CDR3 reads CASSYTTPGTQETQYF. CDR3 bases: TGTGCCAGCAGTTATACGACCCCGGGTACTCAAGAGACCCAGTACTTC.

This chain connects TRBV7-3 to TRBJ2-3; D not resolved. The CDR3 sequence is 13 residues long. Trimming pared 5 bases from V and 5 bases from J, leaving 11 bases between. CDR1 and CDR2 (germline): SGHTA, FQGTGA. The CDR3 DNA sequence: TGTGCCAGCAGCCCCTCCCAAGGAGATACGCAGTATTTT. Translation: CASSPSQGDTQYF.

This clonotype was detected a few times. This chain links TRBV29-1 with TRBJ1-1; a possible D gene is TRBD1 (5 bases). CDR1 SQVTM and CDR2 ANQGSEA come from the germline V gene. This CDR3 contains 13 residues. V was trimmed by 5 bases and J by 2 bases, leaving 12 bases between them. The CDR3 reads CSVRAGGNTEAFF. The CDR3, as DNA: TGCAGCGTTCGTGCGGGGGGAAACACTGAAGCTTTCTTT.

This clonotype has just a few counts. CDR3 amino acids: CSARGLILGSNQPQHF. In nucleotides, the CDR3 is TGCAGTGCTAGAGGTTTGATTCTAGGGAGCAATCAGCCCCAGCATTTT. The chain links TRBV20-1 to TRBJ1-5; the D is unclear. This CDR3 has 16 residues. The germline gives CDR1 DFQATT, CDR2 SNEGSKA (reference sequence). Trimming removed 1 base from V and 1 base from J, with 14 bases in between.

This clonotype was counted between two and nine times. J is TRBJ1-1 and V is TRBV10-3; D perhaps matches TRBD1 (5 bases). CDR1 is ENHRY and CDR2 is SYGVKD in the germline V gene. This CDR3 comprises 14 residues. The V and J ends lost 2 bases and 4 bases respectively, with 11 bases between them. The CDR3 sequence is CAISEAGVGTEAFF. CDR3 nucleotides: TGTGCCATCAGTGAGGCGGGGGTCGGCACTGAAGCTTTCTTT.

V is TRBV28 and J is TRBJ2-3; D ambiguous. Germline-derived CDR1 and CDR2 are MDHEN and SYDVKM. Trimming pared 6 bases from V and 2 bases from J, leaving 24 bases between. The CDR3 is made up of 18 amino acids. The CDR3 reads CASSQARVTPRNTDTQYF. In nucleotides, the CDR3 is TGTGCCAGCAGCCAAGCCCGAGTCACTCCAAGAAACACAGATACGCAGTATTTT.

The chain's CDR3 is CASSPEGGGNYEQYF. CDR3 sequence (DNA): TGTGCCAGCAGTCCCGAGGGGGGTGGGAACTACGAGCAGTACTTC. The chain recombines TRBV6-5 with TRBJ2-7; the D call may be TRBD1 or TRBD2 (6 bases each). CDR3 length equals 15 residues. CDR1 and CDR2 from the germline V gene are MNHEY and SVGAGI. V shed 5 bases and J shed 3 bases, with 17 bases lying between them.

This chain connects TRBV11-2 to TRBJ1-1; 9 bases align to TRBD1. Unmatched junction bases numbered 6, after V lost 3 bases and J lost 1 base. Germline lookup yields CDR1 SGHAT and CDR2 FQNNGV. There are 16 residues in the CDR3. CDR3 residues: CASSLRGTGSNTEAFF. The CDR3 bases are TGTGCCAGCAGCTTGAGGGGGACAGGGTCGAACACTGAAGCTTTCTTT.

The chain combines TRBV5-6 with TRBJ1-2; D perhaps matches TRBD1 (5 bases). Between the trimmed V and J ends, which lost 0 bases and 6 bases, there was a span of 15 bases. Germline CDR1 is SGHDT and CDR2 is YYEEEE. The CDR3 extends over 15 amino acids. The CDR3 reads CASSLGGSYGDGYTF. Here the CDR3 DNA reads TGTGCCAGCAGCTTGGGGGGCTCATATGGGGATGGCTACACCTTC.

This clonotype turned up a few times. V and J are TRBV6-2 or TRBV6-3 and TRBJ2-4; the D is unclear. The J call may be faulty, since TRBJ2-7 better matches the DNA end. Germline CDR1 MNHEY, CDR2 SVGEGT. The CDR3 has 13 residues. In DNA form, the CDR3 reads TGTGCCAGCAGTTCCCCGTGGATTTCCGAGCAGTACTTC. Amino acids: CASSSPWISEQYF.